These 26 T cell receptor beta chains originate from one sample sequenced in a study of cytomegalovirus exposure and HLA in healthy donors. PCR used 60 Vbeta primers and 13 Jbeta primers. The repertoire was sequenced with immunoSEQ multiplex PCR; TCRdb's copy has only in-frame clones and lacks some. This table holds some 140,000 clones, roughly 80% found once. Material: PBMCs. The receptors here all came from a woman aged 50 to 60 in good health and CMV-seropositive.

The genes are TRBV7-9 and TRBJ2-5, with a possible D match to TRBD2 (6 bases). Trimming took off 5 bases at V and 2 bases at J, with 12 bases between the two ends. The CDR3 is made up of 14 amino acids. CDR1 is SEHNR and CDR2 is FQNEAQ in the germline V gene (reference sequence). Here the CDR3 reads CASSPGGAQETQYF. Here the CDR3 DNA reads TGTGCCAGCAGCCCCGGAGGGGCACAAGAGACCCAGTACTTC.

The chain employs TRBV7-3 and TRBJ2-2; D not certain. Germline assignment: CDR1 SGHTA and CDR2 FQGTGA. V dropped 0 bases and J dropped 2 bases, with 10 bases sitting between them. CDR3 length: 16 amino acids. CDR3 in amino acids: CASSLTSHFNTGELFF. CDR3 nucleotides: TGTGCCAGCAGCTTAACGTCCCATTTCAACACCGGGGAGCTGTTTTTT.

The chain recombines TRBV18 with TRBJ1-2, with a weak D call TRBD1 (6 bases). Deletions cut 2 bases from V and 0 bases from J, with 13 bases between. This CDR3 is built from 16 residues. Germline CDR1 KGHSH, CDR2 LQKENI. In nucleotides, the CDR3 is TGTGCCAGCTCACCATCGGGGCGGACAGCTAACTATGGCTACACCTTC. Translation: CASSPSGRTANYGYTF.

This rearrangement joins TRBV28 to TRBJ2-3; D uncertain. V was trimmed by 8 bases and J by 0 bases, leaving 6 bases between them. Germline V gene lookup returns CDR1 MDHEN and CDR2 SYDVKM. The CDR3 has 12 residues. CDR3 in amino acids: CASRSSTDTQYF. CDR3 nucleotide sequence: TGTGCCAGCCGGTCGAGCACAGATACGCAGTATTTT.

The chain employs TRBV7-9 and TRBJ1-5; 8 bases match TRBD1. The CDR3 has 14 residues. Unmatched junction bases numbered 4, after V lost 5 bases and J lost 4 bases. From germline, CDR1 is SEHNR and CDR2 FQNEAQ (reference sequence). The CDR3 region has the DNA TGTGCCAGCAGCCAGACAGGGGTGAATCAGCCCCAGCATTTT. Protein sequence: CASSQTGVNQPQHF.

A single count supports this clone. This chain links TRBV6-6 with TRBJ1-2; D may be TRBD1 (5 bases). The CDR3 has 13 amino acids. Germline V CDR1 and CDR2: MNHNY, SVGAGI (reference sequence). Trimming stripped 4 bases from V and 4 bases from J, with 10 bases between. CDR3 sequence reads: CASSLGPAYGYTF. CDR3 coding DNA: TGTGCCAGCAGTTTGGGGCCTGCCTATGGCTACACCTTC.

The V gene is TRBV5-8, the J gene TRBJ1-2; D ambiguous. Per germline, CDR1 SGHTS and CDR2 YDEGEE. V was shortened by 0 bases and J by 0 bases, with 9 bases between the two germline ends. CDR3 length: 15 amino acids. Here the CDR3 reads CASSLGPESNYGYTF. CDR3 nucleotides: TGTGCCAGCAGCTTGGGGCCAGAATCTAACTATGGCTACACCTTC.

The chain joins TRBV7-9 to TRBJ1-6; 7 nucleotides align to TRBD1. This CDR3 is 15 amino acids long. V shed 7 bases, J shed 9 bases, and the junction held 12 bases outside the gene matches. The V gene's germline CDR1 is SEHNR and CDR2 FQNEAQ (reference sequence). The DNA for the CDR3 is TGTGCCAGCACCACAGGGGAAGGGGGTATTTCACCCCTCCACTTT. Translation gives CASTTGEGGISPLHF.

This clone is a singleton in its sample. The chain joins TRBV7-3 to TRBJ2-1; the D is unclear. Trimming took off 5 bases at V and 0 bases at J, with 11 bases between the two ends. Germline V CDR1 and CDR2: SGHTA, FQGTGA. The CDR3 contains 15 residues. The CDR3 nucleotides read TGTGCCAGCAGCCGCAGCCGGAGCTCCTACAATGAGCAGTTCTTC. This translates into CASSRSRSSYNEQFF.

This clone was found once. The chain carries TRBV5-1 and TRBJ2-7; 11 bases agree with TRBD1. Germline V gives CDR1 SGHRS, CDR2 YFSETQ. V trimming: 0 bases; J trimming: 9 bases; junction bases outside the gene matches: 5. The CDR3 contains 14 residues. The CDR3 is CASSLGTGGDWQYF. CDR3 DNA sequence: TGCGCCAGCAGCTTGGGGACAGGGGGCGATTGGCAGTACTTC.

The chain is built from TRBV29-1 and TRBJ1-1; TRBD1 matches at 8 bases. The CDR3 extends over 14 amino acids. The germline gives CDR1 SQVTM, CDR2 ANQGSEA. V lost 6 bases and J lost 4; bases outside the gene matches: 10. For the CDR3, the DNA is TGCAGCGTCCCAGCTCCCACAGGGGGCACTGAAGCTTTCTTT. This gives the protein CSVPAPTGGTEAFF.

The chain employs TRBV5-8 and TRBJ2-5; D uncertain. The CDR3 has 14 residues. Trimming pared 2 bases from V and 5 bases from J, leaving 13 bases between. Germline CDR1 is SGHTS and CDR2 is YDEGEE. The CDR3: CASSFVSSWETQYF. CDR3 DNA: TGTGCCAGCAGCTTTGTGAGCTCATGGGAGACCCAGTACTTC. Filled out from reference TRBV5-8 and TRBJ2-5, the complete variable domain reads EAGVTQSPTHLIKTRGQQATLRCSPISGHTSVYWYQQALGLGLQFLLWYDEGEERNRGNFPPRFSGRQFPNYSSELNVNALELEDSALYLCASSFVSSWETQYFGPGTRLLVL.

This chain connects TRBV6-1 to TRBJ2-7, with 8 bases that match TRBD1. V gave up 6 bases and J gave up 2 bases; unmatched junction bases: 9. Germline V gene sequence: CDR1 MNHNS, CDR2 SASEGT. The CDR3 has 15 amino acids. CDR3 nucleotide sequence: TGTGCCAGCAGAGTGACAGGGGATGCCCCCTACGAGCAGTACTTC. Residues: CASRVTGDAPYEQYF.

The genes are TRBV5-8 and TRBJ2-5; a possible D gene is TRBD1 (6 bases). The end of the DNA fits TRBJ2-7 better, so the J call may be wrong. Germline CDR1 SGHTS, CDR2 YDEGEE. The CDR3 has 15 amino acids. In nucleotides, the CDR3 is TGTGCCAGCAGCTTGGGGTGGGGGCCATCCTACGAGCAGTACTTC. It encodes CASSLGWGPSYEQYF.

The chain employs TRBV6-6 and TRBJ1-2; D is unresolved. The CDR3 has 13 residues. Germline assignment: CDR1 MNHNY and CDR2 SVGAGI (reference sequence). Deletions cut 8 bases from V and 3 bases from J, with 13 bases between. The CDR3 region is CASRQEVYYGYTF. The CDR3 DNA is TGTGCCAGCCGGCAGGAAGTTTACTATGGCTACACCTTC.

This clone was detected only once. V and J are TRBV29-1 and TRBJ2-3; possibly TRBD1 for D (6 bases). V was trimmed by 6 bases and J by 1 base, leaving 17 bases between them. Germline values: CDR1 SQVTM, CDR2 ANQGSEA. The CDR3 spans 15 residues. The DNA of the CDR3 is TGCAGCGTGAGGGGGAGTTTGTACGGCACAGATACGCAGTATTTT. Translating it yields CSVRGSLYGTDTQYF.

The rearrangement links TRBV6-1 to TRBJ2-5, with a weak D call TRBD2 (5 bases). Trimming took off 5 bases at V and 2 bases at J, with 9 bases between the two ends. Per the germline V gene, CDR1 is MNHNS and CDR2 is SASEGT. This CDR3 is 13 amino acids long. CDR3 DNA sequence: TGTGCCAGCAGTTGGACGGGGCAAGAGACCCAGTACTTC. It translates to CASSWTGQETQYF.

The rearrangement uses TRBV7-2 and TRBJ2-5; D possibly corresponds to TRBD1 (5 bases). Germline-derived CDR1 and CDR2 are SGHTA and FQGNSA. V dropped 8 bases and J dropped 9 bases, with 19 bases sitting between them. This CDR3 spans 13 amino acids. The CDR3 loop reads CASAGNRPEAQYF. CDR3 bases: TGTGCCAGCGCAGGGAATCGTCCTGAGGCCCAGTACTTC.

The CDR3 DNA is TGTGCCATCAACAAGCGGGGGGGCCGCGCAGATACGCAGTATTTT. Translating it yields CAINKRGGRADTQYF. The chain couples TRBV10-3 to TRBJ2-3; TRBD2 matches 10 bases. Germline loops: CDR1 ENHRY, CDR2 SYGVKD. This CDR3 has 15 residues. V lost 7 bases to trimming and J lost 4 bases; unmatched junction nucleotides: 8.

This chain links TRBV30 with TRBJ2-2; TRBD1 might be the D (5 bases). V lost 0 bases and J 3 bases, leaving 8 bases between the germline ends. The CDR3 is 14 amino acids. Germline-derived CDR1 and CDR2 are GTSNPN and SVGIG (reference sequence). The CDR3: CAWSVLGDTGELFF. The CDR3 DNA reads TGTGCCTGGAGTGTATTAGGGGACACCGGGGAGCTGTTTTTT.

With respect to this clone: At one of its ends the junction is not consistent with the germline gene, which may arise from a read error. This CDR3 reads CASSLGQGAYNEQFF. The CDR3, as DNA: TGTGCTAGCAGCCTAGGACAGGGGGCCTACAATGAGCAGTTCTTC. V gene TRBV7-7 combines with J gene TRBJ2-1; 10 positions agree with TRBD1. The CDR3 is made up of 15 amino acids. Germline CDR1 reads SSHAT; CDR2 reads FNYEAQ (reference sequence).

J is TRBJ1-6 and V is TRBV28; maybe TRBD1 (5 bases). Trimming stripped 6 bases from V and 8 bases from J, with 14 bases between. Germline V CDR1 and CDR2: MDHEN, SYDVKM. The CDR3 extends over 14 amino acids. The CDR3 DNA sequence: TGTGCCAGCAGGGAGGGGTATGCGGATTCACCCCTCCACTTT. Encoded protein: CASREGYADSPLHF.

The V and J genes are TRBV7-6 and TRBJ1-2, with unresolved D. Germline V gene lookup returns CDR1 SGHVS and CDR2 FNYEAQ. V was trimmed by 2 bases and J by 2 bases, leaving 6 bases between them. The CDR3 extends over 13 amino acids. CDR3 amino acids: CASSLHGNYGYTF. The CDR3 region has the DNA TGTGCCAGCAGCTTACACGGGAACTATGGCTACACCTTC.

The V gene is TRBV4-1, the J gene TRBJ2-5, with D possibly TRBD2 on 5 matching bases. CDR3 length: 13 amino acids. CDR1 MGHRA and CDR2 YSYEKL come from the germline V gene. V lost 2 bases and J lost 5, with 9 bases in between. This CDR3 reads CASSQTRGETQYF. CDR3 in DNA: TGCGCCAGCAGCCAAACCCGAGGGGAGACCCAGTACTTC.

The rearrangement joins TRBV9 to TRBJ2-2; D possibly corresponds to TRBD1 (5 bases). Germline CDR1 and CDR2: SGDLS and YYNGEE. CDR3 size: 16 residues. With 0 bases removed from V and 2 bases from J, the gap between germline ends came to 11 bases. The CDR3 here is CASSVGVRDNTGELFF. CDR3 coding DNA: TGTGCCAGCAGCGTAGGGGTCAGGGATAACACCGGGGAGCTGTTTTTT.

CDR3 in amino acids: CAWSHGQGTMKPQHF. CDR3 coding DNA: TGTGCCTGGAGTCACGGACAGGGGACGATGAAGCCCCAGCATTTT. This chain connects TRBV30 to TRBJ1-5; 9 bases match TRBD1. This CDR3 is built from 15 residues. Looked up from germline, CDR1 is GTSNPN and CDR2 is SVGIG (reference sequence). V lost 2 bases to trimming and J lost 8 bases; unmatched junction nucleotides: 10.